A single T cell receptor beta chain is shown here with its context. The sample is drawn from a study of T cell responses to AZD1222 COVID-19 vaccine. Repertoires were generated with immunoSEQ multiplex PCR, while TCRdb's copy carries only in-frame clones and drops some. The sample holds over 120,000 clones, about 86% seen once. Trimming removed 11 bases from V and 1 base from J, with 15 bases in between. Germline V gene sequence: CDR1 ENHRY, CDR2 SYGVKD. The CDR3 is 14 amino acids. The source is an adult who received the AZD1222 COVID-19 vaccine. This material consisted of peripheral blood, taken 28 days after the second AZD1222 dose. V is TRBV10-3 and J is TRBJ1-3; D is ambiguous. The CDR3 is CASEAWPSGNTIYF. The CDR3 nucleotides are TGTGCCTCCGAGGCTTGGCCTTCTGGAAACACCATATATTTT.